This T cell receptor (beta chain) was sequenced in a study of neoadjuvant nivolumab and ipilimumab in lung cancer. Study-wide results and limits: Only a small number of samples underwent TCR sequencing.

The data were produced by immunoSEQ multiplex PCR, yet TCRdb's version contains in-frame clones alone and is incomplete. The data hold under 35,000 clones, with roughly nine tenths observed a single time. The CDR3 extends over 14 amino acids. Germline CDR1 is SGHRS and CDR2 is YFSETQ. V lost 4 bases and J 3 bases, leaving 14 bases between the germline ends. Only a few counts were recorded for this clone. The antigen is not known. This clonotype was obtained from an adult with non-small cell lung cancer. The V and J genes are TRBV5-1 and TRBJ2-7; D might be TRBD1 (6 bases). Sequencing was performed on peripheral blood, taken after neoadjuvant nivolumab, alone or with ipilimumab, at or shortly before surgery. CDR3 residues: CASSTGTTIYEQYF. The CDR3 DNA is TGCGCCAGCAGCACCGGGACAACAATCTACGAGCAGTACTTC. The entire variable domain, with the rest obtained from reference TRBV5-1 and TRBJ2-7, is as follows: KAGVTQTPRYLIKTRGQQVTLSCSPISGHRSVSWYQQTPGQGLQFLFEYFSETQRNKGNFPGRFSGRQFSNSRSEMNVSTLELGDSALYLCASSTGTTIYEQYFGPGTRLTVT.